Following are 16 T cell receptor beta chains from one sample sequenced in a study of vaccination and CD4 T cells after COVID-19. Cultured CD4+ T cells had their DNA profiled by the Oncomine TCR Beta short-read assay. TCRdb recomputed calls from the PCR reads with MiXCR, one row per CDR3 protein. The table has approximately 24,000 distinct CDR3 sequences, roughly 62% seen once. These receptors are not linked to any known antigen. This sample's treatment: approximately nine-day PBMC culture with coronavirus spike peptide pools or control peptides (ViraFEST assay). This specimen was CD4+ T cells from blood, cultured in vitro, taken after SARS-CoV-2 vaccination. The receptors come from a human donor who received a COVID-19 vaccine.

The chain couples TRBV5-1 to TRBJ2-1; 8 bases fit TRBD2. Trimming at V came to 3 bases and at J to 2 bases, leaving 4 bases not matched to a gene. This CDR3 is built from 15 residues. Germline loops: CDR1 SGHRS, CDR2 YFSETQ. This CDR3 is CASSSGGATYNEQFF. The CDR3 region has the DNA TGCGCCAGCAGCTCCGGGGGGGCTACCTACAATGAGCAGTTCTTC.

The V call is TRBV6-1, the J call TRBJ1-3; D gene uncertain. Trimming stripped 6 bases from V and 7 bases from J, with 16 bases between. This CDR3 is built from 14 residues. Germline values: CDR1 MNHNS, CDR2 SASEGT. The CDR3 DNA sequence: TGTGCCAGCAGACCCGGGAACCGGTTGAACACCATATATTTT. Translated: CASRPGNRLNTIYF.

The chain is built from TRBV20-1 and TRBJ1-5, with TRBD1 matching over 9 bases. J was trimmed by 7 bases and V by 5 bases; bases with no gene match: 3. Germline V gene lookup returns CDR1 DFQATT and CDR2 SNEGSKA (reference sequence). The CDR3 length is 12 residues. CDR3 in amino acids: CSARTGGQPQHF. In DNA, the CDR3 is TGCAGTGCTCGAACAGGGGGCCAGCCCCAGCATTTT.

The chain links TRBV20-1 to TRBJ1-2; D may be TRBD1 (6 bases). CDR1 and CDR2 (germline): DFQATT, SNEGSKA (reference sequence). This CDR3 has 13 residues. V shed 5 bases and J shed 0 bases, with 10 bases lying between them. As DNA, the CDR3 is TGCAGTGCTCCGGACAGTTCTAACTATGGCTACACCTTC. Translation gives CSAPDSSNYGYTF.

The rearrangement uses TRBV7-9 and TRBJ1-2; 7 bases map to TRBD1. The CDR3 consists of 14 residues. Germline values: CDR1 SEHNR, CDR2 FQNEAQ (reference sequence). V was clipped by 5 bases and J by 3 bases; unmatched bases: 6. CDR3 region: CASSLRQGDYGYTF. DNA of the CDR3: TGTGCCAGCAGCCTCAGACAGGGCGACTATGGCTACACCTTC.

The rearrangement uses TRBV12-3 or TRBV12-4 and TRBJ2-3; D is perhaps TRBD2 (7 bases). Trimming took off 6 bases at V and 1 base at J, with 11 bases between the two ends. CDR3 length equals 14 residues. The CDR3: CASRGAGGTDTQYF. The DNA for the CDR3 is TGTGCCAGCAGGGGGGCGGGGGGCACAGATACGCAGTATTTT.

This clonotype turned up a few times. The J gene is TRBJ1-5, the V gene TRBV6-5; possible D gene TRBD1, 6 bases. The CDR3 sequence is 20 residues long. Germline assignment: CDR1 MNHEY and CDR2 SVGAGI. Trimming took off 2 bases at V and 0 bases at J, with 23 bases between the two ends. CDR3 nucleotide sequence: TGTGCCAGCAGTTACCAGGACAGCCGGGGCCGGATATATAGCAATCAGCCCCAGCATTTT. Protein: CASSYQDSRGRIYSNQPQHF.

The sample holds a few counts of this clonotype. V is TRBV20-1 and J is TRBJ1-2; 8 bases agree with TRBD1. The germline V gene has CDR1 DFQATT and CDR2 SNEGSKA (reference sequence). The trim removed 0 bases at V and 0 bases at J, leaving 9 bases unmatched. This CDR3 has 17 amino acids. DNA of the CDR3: TGCAGTGCTAGAGATGGGTGGGGACAGGAGTCTAACTATGGCTACACCTTC. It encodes CSARDGWGQESNYGYTF.

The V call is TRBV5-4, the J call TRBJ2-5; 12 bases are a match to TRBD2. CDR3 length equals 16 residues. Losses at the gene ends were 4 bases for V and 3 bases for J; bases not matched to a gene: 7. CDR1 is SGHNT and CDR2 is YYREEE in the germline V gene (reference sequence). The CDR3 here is CASSPLRTSGEETQYF. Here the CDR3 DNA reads TGTGCCAGCAGCCCACTACGGACTAGCGGGGAAGAGACCCAGTACTTC.

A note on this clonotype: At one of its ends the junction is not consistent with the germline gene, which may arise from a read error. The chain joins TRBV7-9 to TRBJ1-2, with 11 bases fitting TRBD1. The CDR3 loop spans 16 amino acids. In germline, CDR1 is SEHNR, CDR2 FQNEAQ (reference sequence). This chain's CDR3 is CASSSGQGGSRGGHTF. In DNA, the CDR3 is TGTGCCAGCAGCTCGGGACAGGGGGGTTCTAGGGGTGGCCACACCTTC.

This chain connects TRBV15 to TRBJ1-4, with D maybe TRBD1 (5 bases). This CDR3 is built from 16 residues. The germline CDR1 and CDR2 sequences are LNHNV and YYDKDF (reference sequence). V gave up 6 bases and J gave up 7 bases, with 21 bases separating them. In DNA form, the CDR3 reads TGTGCCACCAGTCCAGGGTTGGGCAGGGTTGTTGAAAAACTGTTTTTT. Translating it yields CATSPGLGRVVEKLFF.

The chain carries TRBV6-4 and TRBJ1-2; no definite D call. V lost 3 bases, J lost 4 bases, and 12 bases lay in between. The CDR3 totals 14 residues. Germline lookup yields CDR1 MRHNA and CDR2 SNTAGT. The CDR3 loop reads CASSEREGGYGYTF. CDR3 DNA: TGTGCCAGCAGTGAACGAGAGGGCGGCTATGGCTACACCTTC.

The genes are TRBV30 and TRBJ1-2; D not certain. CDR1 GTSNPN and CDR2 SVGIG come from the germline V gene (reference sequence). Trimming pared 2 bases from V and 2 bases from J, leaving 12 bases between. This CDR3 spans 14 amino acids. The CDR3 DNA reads TGTGCCTGGAGTCGCCTGGGGTACAACTATGGCTACACCTTC. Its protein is CAWSRLGYNYGYTF.

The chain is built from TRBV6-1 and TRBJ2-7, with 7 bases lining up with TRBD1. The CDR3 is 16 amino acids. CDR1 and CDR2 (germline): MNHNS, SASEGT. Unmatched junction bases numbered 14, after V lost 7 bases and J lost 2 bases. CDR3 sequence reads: CASKSRGRGNPYEQYF. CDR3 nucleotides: TGTGCCAGCAAGTCCCGGGGCAGGGGGAATCCCTACGAGCAGTACTTC.

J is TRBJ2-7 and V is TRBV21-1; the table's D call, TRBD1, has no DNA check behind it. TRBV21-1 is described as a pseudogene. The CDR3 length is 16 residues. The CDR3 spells CASSKALRTDSYEQYF. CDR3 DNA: TGTGCCAGCAGCAAAGCGCTCCGGACAGACTCCTACGAGCAGTACTTC.

The chain's CDR3 is CSARGQGRGSLQPQHF. In DNA form, the CDR3 reads TGCAGTGCTAGAGGACAGGGCCGAGGGAGTTTGCAGCCCCAGCATTTT. V is TRBV20-1 and J is TRBJ1-5, with 7 bases identical to TRBD1. Germline V CDR1 and CDR2: DFQATT, SNEGSKA (reference sequence). The V segment lost 1 base and the J segment 7 bases; nucleotides outside the gene matches: 13. This CDR3 spans 16 amino acids.